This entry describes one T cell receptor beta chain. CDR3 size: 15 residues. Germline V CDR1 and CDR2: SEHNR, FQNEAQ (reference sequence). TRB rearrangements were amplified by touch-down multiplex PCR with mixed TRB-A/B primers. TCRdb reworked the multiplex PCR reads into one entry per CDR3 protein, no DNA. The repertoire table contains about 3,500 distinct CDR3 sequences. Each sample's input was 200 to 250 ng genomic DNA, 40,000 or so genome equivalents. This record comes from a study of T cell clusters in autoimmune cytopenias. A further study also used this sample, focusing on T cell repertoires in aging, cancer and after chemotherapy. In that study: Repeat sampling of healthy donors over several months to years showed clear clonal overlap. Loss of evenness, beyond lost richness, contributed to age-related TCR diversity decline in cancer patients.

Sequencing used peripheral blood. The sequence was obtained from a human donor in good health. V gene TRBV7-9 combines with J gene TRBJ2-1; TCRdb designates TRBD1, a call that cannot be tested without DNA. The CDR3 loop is CASSLTPQGYNEQFF.